This TCR beta chain was found in a study of lymphopenia after photon versus proton radiotherapy. Points on this clone: The same CDR3 arises from other DNA sequences in this sample as well.

The repertoire was sequenced with immunoSEQ multiplex PCR; TCRdb's copy has only in-frame clones and lacks some. The sample holds 50,000 to 65,000 clones, about 85% seen once. Germline CDR1 and CDR2: LNHDA and SQIVND (reference sequence). This CDR3 has 14 amino acids. The V gene end was trimmed by 8 bases and the J gene end by 5 bases; junction bases not matched to a gene: 6. The chain employs TRBV19 and TRBJ2-3; 11 bases are shared with TRBD2. The sample consisted of peripheral blood, taken from a patient treated with proton-based radiotherapy. The TCR was taken from a man older than 75 with esophageal cancer. As DNA, the CDR3 is TGTGCCAGTGGTCTAGCGGGAGGTCGAGATACGCAGTATTTT. This codes for CASGLAGGRDTQYF.